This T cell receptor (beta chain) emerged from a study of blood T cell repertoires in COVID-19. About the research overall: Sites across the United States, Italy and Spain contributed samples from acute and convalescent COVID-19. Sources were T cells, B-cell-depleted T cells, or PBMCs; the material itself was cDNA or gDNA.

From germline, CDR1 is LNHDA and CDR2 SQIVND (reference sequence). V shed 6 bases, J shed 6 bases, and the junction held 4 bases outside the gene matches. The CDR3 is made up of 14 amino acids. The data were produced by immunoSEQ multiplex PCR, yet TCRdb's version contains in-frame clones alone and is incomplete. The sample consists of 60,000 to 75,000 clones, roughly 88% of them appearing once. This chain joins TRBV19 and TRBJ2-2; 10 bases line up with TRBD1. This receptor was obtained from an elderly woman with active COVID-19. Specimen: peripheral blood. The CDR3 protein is CASRGTGAAGELFF. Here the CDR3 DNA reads TGTGCCAGTAGGGGGACAGGGGCCGCCGGGGAGCTGTTTTTT.